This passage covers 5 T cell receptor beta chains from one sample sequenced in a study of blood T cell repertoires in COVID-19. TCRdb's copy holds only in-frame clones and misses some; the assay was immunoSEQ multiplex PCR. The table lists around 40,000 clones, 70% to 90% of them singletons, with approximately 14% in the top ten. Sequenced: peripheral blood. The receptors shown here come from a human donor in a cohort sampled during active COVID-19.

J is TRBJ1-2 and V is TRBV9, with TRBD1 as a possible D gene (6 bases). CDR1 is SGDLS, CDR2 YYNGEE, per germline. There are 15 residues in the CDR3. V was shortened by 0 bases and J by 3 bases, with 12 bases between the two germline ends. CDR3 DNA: TGTGCCAGCAGCGTAGACATCAGGGGTGACTATGGCTACACCTTC. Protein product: CASSVDIRGDYGYTF.

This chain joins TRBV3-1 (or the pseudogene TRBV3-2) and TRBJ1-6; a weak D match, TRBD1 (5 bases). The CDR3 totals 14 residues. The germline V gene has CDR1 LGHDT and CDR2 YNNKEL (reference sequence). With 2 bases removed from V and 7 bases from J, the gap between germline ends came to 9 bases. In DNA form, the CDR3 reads TGTGCCAGCAGCCAAAAGGGGCCAAATTCACCCCTCCACTTT. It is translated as CASSQKGPNSPLHF.

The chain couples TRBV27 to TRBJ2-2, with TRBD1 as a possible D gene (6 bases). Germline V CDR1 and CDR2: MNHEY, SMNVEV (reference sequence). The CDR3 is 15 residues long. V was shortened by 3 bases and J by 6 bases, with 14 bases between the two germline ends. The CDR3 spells CASSFLGQHPGELFF. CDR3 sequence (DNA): TGTGCCAGCAGTTTCCTCGGACAGCACCCCGGGGAGCTGTTTTTT.

For the CDR3, the DNA is TGTGCCAGCAGTTTAATTTACGGGACAGGGTCATCTGGCTACACCTTC. Translated: CASSLIYGTGSSGYTF. The chain joins TRBV27 to TRBJ1-2; TRBD1 matches at 9 bases. The CDR3 has 16 amino acids. V dropped 2 bases and J dropped 7; count of bases not matched to a gene: 11. Germline V gene sequence: CDR1 MNHEY, CDR2 SMNVEV (reference sequence).

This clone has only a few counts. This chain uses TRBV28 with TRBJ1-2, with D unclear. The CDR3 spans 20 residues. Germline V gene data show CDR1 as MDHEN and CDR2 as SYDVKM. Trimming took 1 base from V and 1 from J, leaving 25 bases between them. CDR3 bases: TGTGCCAGCAGTTTATTCCCCCGGGGTCCCCTGGAAAAAGTTAACTATGGCTACACCTTC. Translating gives CASSLFPRGPLEKVNYGYTF.